The T cell receptor beta chain described here comes from a study of cytomegalovirus exposure and HLA in healthy donors. Germline loops: CDR1 MNHNY, CDR2 SVGAGI (reference sequence). The CDR3 covers 13 residues. V lost 5 bases to trimming and J lost 8 bases; unmatched junction nucleotides: 7. 60 Vbeta and 13 Jbeta primers were used in PCR. Some clones are missing from TCRdb's copy, which holds only in-frame ones; the method was immunoSEQ multiplex PCR. This table holds approximately 300,000 clones, about 80% found once. Sample: PBMCs. The chain couples TRBV6-6 to TRBJ1-2; the match to TRBD1 covers 8 bases. The sequence was obtained from a girl aged 2 to 9 in good health and CMV-seronegative. The CDR3 nucleotides are TGTGCCAGCAGTGACAGGGGTTCGGGAGGCTACACCTTC. Protein: CASSDRGSGGYTF.